The 2 T cell receptor beta chains below come from one sample, sequenced in a study of T-cell memory formation after mild COVID-19. TCRdb independently ran MiXCR on the 5' RACE reads; one entry per CDR3 protein. Of hundreds of thousands of distinct CDR3 sequences listed, 15% to 20% are singletons. The sequencing sample was made of PBMCs or a T cell subset sorted from them (not recorded which). The receptors stem from an adult woman who had mild COVID-19 (a few samples of this study predate the infection). Cell type and time point are not known.

The chain recombines TRBV24-1 with TRBJ1-1; D is ambiguous. The germline V gene has CDR1 KGHDR and CDR2 SFDVKD. V lost 3 bases and J 4 bases, leaving 8 bases between the germline ends. This CDR3 spans 13 amino acids. The chain's CDR3 is CATSDPLLTEAFF. The CDR3 region has the DNA TGTGCCACCAGTGATCCGCTCCTCACTGAAGCTTTCTTT.

This clonotype occurred a few times. V gene TRBV5-1 combines with J gene TRBJ2-7; TRBD1 matches at 8 bases. Germline-derived CDR1 and CDR2 are SGHRS and YFSETQ. With 3 bases clipped from V and 0 bases from J, the junction kept 5 bases outside the gene matches. The CDR3 covers 15 residues. CDR3: CASSWTGSSSYEQYF. The CDR3, as DNA: TGCGCCAGCAGCTGGACAGGGAGCAGCTCCTACGAGCAGTACTTC.